This T cell receptor beta chain was found in a study of blood T cell repertoires in COVID-19. The CDR3 runs to 17 residues. CDR1 is LGHNA and CDR2 is YNFKEQ in the germline V gene. After removal of 0 bases from V and 8 bases from J, the junction contained 8 bases not matched to a gene. Clones were sequenced by immunoSEQ multiplex PCR, and TCRdb holds only the in-frame ones, with some missing. The sample holds some 140,000 clones; about 83% are singletons and the top ten take 9.5% to 13%. This sequence joins TRBV4-2 and TRBJ2-2, with 11 bases aligning to TRBD2. What was sequenced was peripheral blood. The receptor was derived from a woman aged 55-70 years with COVID-19, enrolled during active disease. DNA for the CDR3: TGTGCCAGCAGCCAAGATCGTACTAGCGGGAGTGGTGGGGAGCTGTTTTTT. As protein: CASSQDRTSGSGGELFF.